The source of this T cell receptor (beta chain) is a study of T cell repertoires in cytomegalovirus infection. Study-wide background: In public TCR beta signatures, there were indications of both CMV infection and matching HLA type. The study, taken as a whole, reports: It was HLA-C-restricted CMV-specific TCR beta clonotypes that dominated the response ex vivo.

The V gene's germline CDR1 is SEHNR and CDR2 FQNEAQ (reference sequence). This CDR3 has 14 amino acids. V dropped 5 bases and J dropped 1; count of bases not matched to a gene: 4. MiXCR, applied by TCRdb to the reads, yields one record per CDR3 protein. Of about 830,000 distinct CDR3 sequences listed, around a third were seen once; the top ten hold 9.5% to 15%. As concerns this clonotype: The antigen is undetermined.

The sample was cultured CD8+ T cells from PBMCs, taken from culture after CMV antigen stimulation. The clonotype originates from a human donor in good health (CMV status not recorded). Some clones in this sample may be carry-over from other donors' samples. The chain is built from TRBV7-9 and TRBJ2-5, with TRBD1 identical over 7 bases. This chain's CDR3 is CASSQGQIQETQYF. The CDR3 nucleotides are TGTGCCAGCAGCCAGGGACAGATCCAAGAGACCCAGTACTTC. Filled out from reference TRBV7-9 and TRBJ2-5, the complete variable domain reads DTGVSQNPRHKITKRGQNVTFRCDPISEHNRLYWYRQTLGQGPEFLTYFQNEAQLEKSRLLSDRFSAERPKGSFSTLEIQRTEQGDSAMYLCASSQGQIQETQYFGPGTRLLVL.